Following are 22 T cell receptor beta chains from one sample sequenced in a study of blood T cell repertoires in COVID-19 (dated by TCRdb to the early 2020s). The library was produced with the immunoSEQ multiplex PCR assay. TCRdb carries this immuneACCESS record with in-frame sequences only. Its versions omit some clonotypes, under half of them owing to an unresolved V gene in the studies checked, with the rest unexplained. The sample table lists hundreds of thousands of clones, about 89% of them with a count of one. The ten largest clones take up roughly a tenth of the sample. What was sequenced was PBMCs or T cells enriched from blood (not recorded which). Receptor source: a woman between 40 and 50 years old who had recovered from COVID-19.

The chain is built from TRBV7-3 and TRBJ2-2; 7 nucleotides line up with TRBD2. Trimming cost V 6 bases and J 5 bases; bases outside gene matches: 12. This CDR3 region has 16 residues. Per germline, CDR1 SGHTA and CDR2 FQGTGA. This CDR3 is CASSFSAGANTGELFF. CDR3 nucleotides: TGTGCCAGCAGTTTCTCTGCGGGAGCAAATACCGGGGAGCTGTTTTTT.

The CDR3 DNA follows: TGTGCCAGCATCCTTAATTGGGACAGGGGACCGACACACAATGAGCAGTTCTTC. Its protein product is CASILNWDRGPTHNEQFF. The rearrangement uses TRBV21-1 and TRBJ2-1; the listed D gene, TRBD1, was not tested against the DNA. TRBV21-1 is deemed a pseudogene. The CDR3 has 18 residues.

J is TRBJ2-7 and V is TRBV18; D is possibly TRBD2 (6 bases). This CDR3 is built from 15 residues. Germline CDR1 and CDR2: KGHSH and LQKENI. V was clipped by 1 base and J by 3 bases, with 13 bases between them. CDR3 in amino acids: CASSPLGLKNYEQYF. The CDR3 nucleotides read TGTGCCAGCTCACCACTGGGACTCAAAAACTACGAGCAGTACTTC.

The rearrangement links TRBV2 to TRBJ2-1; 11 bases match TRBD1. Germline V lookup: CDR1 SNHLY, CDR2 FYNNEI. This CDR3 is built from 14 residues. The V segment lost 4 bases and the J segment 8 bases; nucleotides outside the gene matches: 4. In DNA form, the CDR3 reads TGTGCCAGCAGTGCGGACAGGGGGCGCGATGAGCAGTTCTTC. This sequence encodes CASSADRGRDEQFF. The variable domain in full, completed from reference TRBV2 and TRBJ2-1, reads EPEVTQTPSHQVTQMGQEVILRCVPISNHLYFYWYRQILGQKVEFLVSFYNNEISEKSEIFDDQFSVERPDGSNFTLKIRSTKLEDSAMYFCASSADRGRDEQFFGPGTRLTVL.

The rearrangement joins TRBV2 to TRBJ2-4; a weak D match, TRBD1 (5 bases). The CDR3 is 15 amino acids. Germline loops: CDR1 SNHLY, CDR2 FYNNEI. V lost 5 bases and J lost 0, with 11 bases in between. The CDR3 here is CASSPQAIAKNIQYF. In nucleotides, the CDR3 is TGTGCCAGCAGTCCACAGGCGATAGCCAAAAACATTCAGTACTTC.

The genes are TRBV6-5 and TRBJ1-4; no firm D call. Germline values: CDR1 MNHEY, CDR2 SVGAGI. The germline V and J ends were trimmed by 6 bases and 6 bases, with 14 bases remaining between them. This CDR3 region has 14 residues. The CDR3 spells CASSPNGYHEKLFF. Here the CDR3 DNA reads TGTGCCAGCAGCCCGAACGGGTACCATGAAAAACTGTTTTTT.

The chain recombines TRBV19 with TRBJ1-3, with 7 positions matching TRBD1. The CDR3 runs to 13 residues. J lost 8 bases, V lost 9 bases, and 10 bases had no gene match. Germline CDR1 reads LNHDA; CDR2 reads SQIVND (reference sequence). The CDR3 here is CASTWTGGDTIYF. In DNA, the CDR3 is TGTGCCAGCACCTGGACAGGAGGGGACACCATATATTTT.

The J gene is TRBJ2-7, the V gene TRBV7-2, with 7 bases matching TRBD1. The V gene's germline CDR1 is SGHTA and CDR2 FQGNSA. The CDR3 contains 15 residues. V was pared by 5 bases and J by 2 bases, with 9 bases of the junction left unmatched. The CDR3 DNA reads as TGTGCCAGCAGCCCGGGCCGGGACAGAACCTACGAGCAGTACTTC. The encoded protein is CASSPGRDRTYEQYF.

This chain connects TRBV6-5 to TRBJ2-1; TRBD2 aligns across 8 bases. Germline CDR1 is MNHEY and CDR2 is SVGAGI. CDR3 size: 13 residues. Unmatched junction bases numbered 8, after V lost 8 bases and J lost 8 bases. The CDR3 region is CASSAGVIDEQFF. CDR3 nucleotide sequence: TGTGCCAGCTCAGCGGGAGTTATTGATGAGCAGTTCTTC.

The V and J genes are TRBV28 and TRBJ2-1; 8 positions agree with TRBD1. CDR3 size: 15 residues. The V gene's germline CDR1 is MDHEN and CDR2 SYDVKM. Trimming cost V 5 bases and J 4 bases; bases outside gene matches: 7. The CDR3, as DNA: TGTGCCAGCAGTCCCGGGACAGGTTCGTACAATGAGCAGTTCTTC. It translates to CASSPGTGSYNEQFF.

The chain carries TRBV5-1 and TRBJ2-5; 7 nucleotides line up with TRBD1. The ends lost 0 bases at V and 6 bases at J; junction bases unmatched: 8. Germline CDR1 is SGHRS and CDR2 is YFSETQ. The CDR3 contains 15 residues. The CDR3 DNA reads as TGCGCCAGCAGCTTGGGAGGGGGCGAAATCCAGACCCAGTACTTC. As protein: CASSLGGGEIQTQYF.

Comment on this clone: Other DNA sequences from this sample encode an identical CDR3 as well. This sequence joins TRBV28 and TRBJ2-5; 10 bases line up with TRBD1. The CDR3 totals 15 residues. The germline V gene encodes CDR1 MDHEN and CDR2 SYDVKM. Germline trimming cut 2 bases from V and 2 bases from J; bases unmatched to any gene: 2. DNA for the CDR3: TGTGCCAGCAGTTTAGGGACAGGGGTTCAAGAGACCCAGTACTTC. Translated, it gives CASSLGTGVQETQYF.

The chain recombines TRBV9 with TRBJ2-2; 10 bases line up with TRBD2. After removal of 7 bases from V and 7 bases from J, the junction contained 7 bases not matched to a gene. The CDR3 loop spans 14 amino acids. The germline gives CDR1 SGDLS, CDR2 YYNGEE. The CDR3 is CASGSGRAVGELFF. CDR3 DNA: TGTGCCAGCGGGAGCGGGAGGGCCGTCGGGGAGCTGTTTTTT.

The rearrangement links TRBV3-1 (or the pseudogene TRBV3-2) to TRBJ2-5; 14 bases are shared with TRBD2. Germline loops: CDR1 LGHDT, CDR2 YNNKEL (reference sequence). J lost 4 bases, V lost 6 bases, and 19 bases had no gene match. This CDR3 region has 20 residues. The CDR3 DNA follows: TGTGCCAGCAGTGACCCGGGACTAGCGGGGGTTAAAAGGGGTGGAGAGACCCAGTACTTC. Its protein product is CASSDPGLAGVKRGGETQYF.

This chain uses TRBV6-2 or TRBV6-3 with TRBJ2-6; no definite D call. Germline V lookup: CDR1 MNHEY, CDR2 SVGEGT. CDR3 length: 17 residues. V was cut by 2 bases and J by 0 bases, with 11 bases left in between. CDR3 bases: TGTGCCAGCAGTTACGGTGGGCCCGGCTCTGGGGCCAACGTCCTGACTTTC. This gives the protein CASSYGGPGSGANVLTF.

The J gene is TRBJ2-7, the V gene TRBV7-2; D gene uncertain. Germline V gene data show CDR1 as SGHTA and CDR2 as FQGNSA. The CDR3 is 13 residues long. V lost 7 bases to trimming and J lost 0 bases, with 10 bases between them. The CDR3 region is CASTFPSSYEQYF. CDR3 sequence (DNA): TGTGCCAGCACCTTTCCTAGCTCCTACGAGCAGTACTTC.

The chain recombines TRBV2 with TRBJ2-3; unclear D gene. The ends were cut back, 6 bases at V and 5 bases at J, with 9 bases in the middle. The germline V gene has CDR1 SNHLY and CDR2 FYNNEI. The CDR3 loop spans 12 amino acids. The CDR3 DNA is TGTGCCAGCAGCCTAGTGGGAGATACGCAGTATTTT. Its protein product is CASSLVGDTQYF.

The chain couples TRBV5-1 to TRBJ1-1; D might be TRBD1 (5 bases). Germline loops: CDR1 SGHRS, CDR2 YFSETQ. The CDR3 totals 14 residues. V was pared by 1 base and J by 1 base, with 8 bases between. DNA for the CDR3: TGCGCCAGCAGCTTGCCAGGGCGGAACACTGAAGCTTTCTTT. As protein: CASSLPGRNTEAFF.

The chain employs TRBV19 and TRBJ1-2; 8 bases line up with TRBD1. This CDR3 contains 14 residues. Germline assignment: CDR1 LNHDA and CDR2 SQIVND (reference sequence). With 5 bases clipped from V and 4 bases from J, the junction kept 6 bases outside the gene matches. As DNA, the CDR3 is TGTGCCAGTAGTCCGGACAGGGAGTTCTATGGCTACACCTTC. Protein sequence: CASSPDREFYGYTF. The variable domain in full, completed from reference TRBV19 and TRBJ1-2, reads DGGITQSPKYLFRKEGQNVTLSCEQNLNHDAMYWYRQDPGQGLRLIYYSQIVNDFQKGDIAEGYSVSREKKESFPLTVTSAQKNPTAFYLCASSPDREFYGYTFGSGTRLTVV.

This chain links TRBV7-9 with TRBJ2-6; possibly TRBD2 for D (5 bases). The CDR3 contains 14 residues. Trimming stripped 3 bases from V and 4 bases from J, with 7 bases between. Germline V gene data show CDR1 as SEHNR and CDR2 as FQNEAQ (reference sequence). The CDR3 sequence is CASSFAGGANVLTF. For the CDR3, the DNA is TGTGCCAGCAGCTTTGCGGGCGGGGCCAACGTCCTGACTTTC. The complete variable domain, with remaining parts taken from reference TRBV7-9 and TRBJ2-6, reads DTGVSQNPRHKITKRGQNVTFRCDPISEHNRLYWYRQTLGQGPEFLTYFQNEAQLEKSRLLSDRFSAERPKGSFSTLEIQRTEQGDSAMYLCASSFAGGANVLTFGAGSRLTVL.

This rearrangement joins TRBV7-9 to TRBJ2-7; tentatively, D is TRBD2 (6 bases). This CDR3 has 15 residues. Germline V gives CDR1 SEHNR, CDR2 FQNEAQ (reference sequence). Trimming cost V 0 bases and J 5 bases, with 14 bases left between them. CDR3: CASSLAGGDQHEQYF. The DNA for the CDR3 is TGTGCCAGCAGCTTAGCCGGGGGAGACCAACACGAGCAGTACTTC.

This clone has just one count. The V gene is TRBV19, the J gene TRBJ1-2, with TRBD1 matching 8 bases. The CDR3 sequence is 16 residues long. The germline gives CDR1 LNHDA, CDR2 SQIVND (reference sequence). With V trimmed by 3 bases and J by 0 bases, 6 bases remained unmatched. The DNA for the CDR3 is TGTGCCAGTAGTATTGTCCCGGGACAGGCTAACTATGGCTACACCTTC. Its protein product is CASSIVPGQANYGYTF.